The clone carrying this T cell receptor beta chain was detected only a few times. Antigen: not known. This entry is derived from a study of T cell responses to AZD1222 COVID-19 vaccine. This table comes from immunoSEQ multiplex PCR, and its TCRdb copy is limited to in-frame clones, with some not included. The data hold 55,000 to 90,000 clones, with roughly 80% observed a single time. J was trimmed by 8 bases and V by 5 bases; bases with no gene match: 14. The CDR3 consists of 18 residues. Germline lookup yields CDR1 SEHNR and CDR2 FQNEAQ (reference sequence). Study-wide results and limits: Following two doses of AZD1222, Spike-specific TCR breadth and depth rose. At study baseline, merely over 5 AZD1222 recipients were seropositive. With dominance at 160-218 and 743-854, vaccine-associated CD4 TCRs spanned spike. After the peak T cell response, and only then, were repertoires sampled.

The TCR sequence derives from an adult in good health. Sequencing was performed on peripheral blood, taken on day 0 of AZD1222 vaccination. This chain connects TRBV7-9 to TRBJ2-1; 14 nucleotides line up with TRBD2. The CDR3 sequence: CASSRRLAGGPRSDEQFF. In nucleotides, the CDR3 is TGTGCCAGCAGCCGGAGACTAGCGGGGGGGCCAAGAAGCGATGAGCAGTTCTTC.